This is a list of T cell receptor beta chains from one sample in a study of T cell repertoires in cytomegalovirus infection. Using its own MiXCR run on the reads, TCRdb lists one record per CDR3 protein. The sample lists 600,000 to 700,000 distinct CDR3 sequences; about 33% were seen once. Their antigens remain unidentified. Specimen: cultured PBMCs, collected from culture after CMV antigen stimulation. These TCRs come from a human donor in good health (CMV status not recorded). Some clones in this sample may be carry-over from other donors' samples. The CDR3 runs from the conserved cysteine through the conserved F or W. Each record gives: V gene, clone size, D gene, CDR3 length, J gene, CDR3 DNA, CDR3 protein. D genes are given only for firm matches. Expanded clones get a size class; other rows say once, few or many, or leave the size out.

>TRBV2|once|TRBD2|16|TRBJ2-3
TGTGCCAGCAGTGAAGGAGCGGGAGGGCCAACAGATACGCAGTATTTT
CASSEGAGGPTDTQYF
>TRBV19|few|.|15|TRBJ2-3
TGTGCCAGTAGTGGGGACGGAATTAGCACAGATACGCAGTATTTT
CASSGDGISTDTQYF
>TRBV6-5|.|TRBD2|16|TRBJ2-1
TGTGCCACCAATAGCGGGAGGCTTTCCTCCTACAATGAGCAGTTCTTC
CATNSGRLSSYNEQFF
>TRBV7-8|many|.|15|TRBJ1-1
TGTGCCAGCAGCTTTAGAGGGGCCGAGGGCACTGAAGCTTTCTTT
CASSFRGAEGTEAFF
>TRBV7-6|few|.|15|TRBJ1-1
TGTGCCAGCAGCTTGGGGGGAGGGGTGAACACTGAAGCTTTCTTT
CASSLGGGVNTEAFF
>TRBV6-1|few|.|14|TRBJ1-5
TGTGCCACCCCCGGTGGGCTCTCGAATCAGCCCCAGCATTTT
CATPGGLSNQPQHF
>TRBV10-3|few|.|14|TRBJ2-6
TGTGCCATCAGGGAGGGGTCTGGGGCCAACGTCCTGACTTTC
CAIREGSGANVLTF
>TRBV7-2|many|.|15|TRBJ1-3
TGTGCCAGCAGCTCTTGGACGGGTTTGGGAAACACCATATATTTT
CASSSWTGLGNTIYF
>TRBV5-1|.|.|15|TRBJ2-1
TGCGCCAGCTCGCAGGGCGATACGATGGCGAATGAGCAGTTCTTC
CASSQGDTMANEQFF
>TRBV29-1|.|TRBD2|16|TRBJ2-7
TGCAGCGTTGAAGGGACTAGCGGGAGCGGGACCTACGAGCAGTACTTC
CSVEGTSGSGTYEQYF
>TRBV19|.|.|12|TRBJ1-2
TGTGCCAGTAGTATTACTAACTATGGCTACACCTTC
CASSITNYGYTF
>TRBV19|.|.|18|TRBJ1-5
TGTGCCAGTAGCGAGCCGCAGGGGAGTACCCTGTCCAATCAGCCCCAGCATTTT
CASSEPQGSTLSNQPQHF
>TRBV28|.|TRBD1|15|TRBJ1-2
TGTGCCAGCAGTTTGGCAGGGGGCACTAACTATGGCTACACCTTC
CASSLAGGTNYGYTF
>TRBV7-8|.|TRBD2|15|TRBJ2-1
TGTGCCAGCAGCTCCCCAGCGGGAGGAAACAATGAGCAGTTCTTC
CASSSPAGGNNEQFF
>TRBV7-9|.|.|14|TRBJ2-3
TGTGCCAGCAGCTTAAAATGGATGCGGGATACGCAGTATTTT
CASSLKWMRDTQYF
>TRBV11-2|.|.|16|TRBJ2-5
TGTGCCAGCAGCTTAGATGCATGGACAGAGGCCGGGACCCAGTACTTC
CASSLDAWTEAGTQYF
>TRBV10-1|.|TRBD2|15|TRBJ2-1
TGCGCCAGCAGTGAGAGTAGCGGGGGGCACAATGAGCAGTTCTTC
CASSESSGGHNEQFF
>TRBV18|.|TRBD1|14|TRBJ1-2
TGTGCCAGCTCACCCGAGACAGGGAACTATGGCTACACCTTC
CASSPETGNYGYTF
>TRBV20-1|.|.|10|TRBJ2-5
TGCAGCGAAGGTCTGGGCGCCCAGTACTTC
CSEGLGAQYF
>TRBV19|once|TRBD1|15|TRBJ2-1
TGTGCCAGTAGATCAGGTGACAGGGCGAATTTGGAGCAGTTCTTC
CASRSGDRANLEQFF
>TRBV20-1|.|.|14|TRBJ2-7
TGCAGTGCTAGAGATCTGCGGGGGCCCTACGAGCAGTACTTC
CSARDLRGPYEQYF
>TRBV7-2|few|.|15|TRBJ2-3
TGTGCCAGCAGCTTAGATGGGAGCGGATTAGATACGCAGTATTTT
CASSLDGSGLDTQYF
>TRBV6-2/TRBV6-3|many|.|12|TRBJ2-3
TGTGCCAGCAGTTATGGGTCAGATACGCAGTATTTT
CASSYGSDTQYF